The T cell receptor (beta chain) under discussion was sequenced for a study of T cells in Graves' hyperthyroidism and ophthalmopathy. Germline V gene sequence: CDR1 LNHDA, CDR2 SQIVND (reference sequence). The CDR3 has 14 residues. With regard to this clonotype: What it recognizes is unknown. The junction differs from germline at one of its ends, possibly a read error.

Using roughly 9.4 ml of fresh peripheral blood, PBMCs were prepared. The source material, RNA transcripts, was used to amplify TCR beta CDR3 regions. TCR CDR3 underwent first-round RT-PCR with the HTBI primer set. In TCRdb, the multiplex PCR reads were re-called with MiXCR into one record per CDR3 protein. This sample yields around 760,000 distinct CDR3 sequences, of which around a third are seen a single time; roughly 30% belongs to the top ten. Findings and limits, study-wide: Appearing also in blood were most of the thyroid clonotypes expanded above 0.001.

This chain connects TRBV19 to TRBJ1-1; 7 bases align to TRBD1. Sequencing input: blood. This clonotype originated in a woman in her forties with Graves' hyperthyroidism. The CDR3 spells CASRSGGTATEAFF. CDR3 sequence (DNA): TGTGCCAGCAGAAGTGGAGGGACAGCCACTGAGGCTTTCTTT. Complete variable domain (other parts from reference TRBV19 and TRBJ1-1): DGGITQSPKYLFRKEGQNVTLSCEQNLNHDAMYWYRQDPGQGLRLIYYSQIVNDFQKGDIAEGYSVSREKKESFPLTVTSAQKNPTAFYLCASRSGGTATEAFFGQGTRLTVV.